The 18 T cell receptor beta chains below come from one sample, sequenced in a study of T cell changes during pregnancy in multiple sclerosis. Measured with immunoSEQ multiplex PCR; TCRdb has only the in-frame clones, and not every one. The repertoire has around 75,000 clones, about 94% of them found once; the top ten carry 0.11% to 0.15%. Sequences were derived from CD4+ T cells from peripheral blood mononuclear cells, sampled after pregnancy. These receptors all come from a female donor with multiple sclerosis, enrolled in a pregnancy study.

V is TRBV5-6 and J is TRBJ1-5; unclear D gene. The CDR3 consists of 16 residues. Trimming removed 4 bases at V and 0 bases at J, with 14 bases between. The germline V gene encodes CDR1 SGHDT and CDR2 YYEEEE. This CDR3 reads CASSPTPAYSNQPQHF. CDR3 nucleotide sequence: TGTGCCAGCAGCCCGACACCAGCATATAGCAATCAGCCCCAGCATTTT.

This clone was recorded only once. CDR3 sequence: CASSLEATGGRSPLHF. CDR3 coding DNA: TGCGCCAGCAGCTTGGAGGCGACAGGGGGCCGGTCACCCCTCCACTTT. The chain has TRBV5-1 and TRBJ1-6, with 10 bases identical to TRBD1. The J segment lost 10 bases and the V segment lost 0 bases, leaving 7 bases of the junction unmatched. Germline CDR1 SGHRS, CDR2 YFSETQ. The CDR3 extends over 16 amino acids.

The genes are TRBV21-1 and TRBJ2-7; the table gives TRBD1 as D, unverified against the DNA. TRBV21-1 is a recognized pseudogene. The CDR3 contains 17 residues. The CDR3 sequence is CASSKQTKQASSYEQYF. The CDR3 bases are TGTGCCAGCAGCAAACAGACCAAGCAGGCCAGCTCCTACGAGCAGTACTTC.

The rearrangement joins TRBV6-5 to TRBJ2-5, with 7 bases lining up with TRBD1. Germline lookup yields CDR1 MNHEY and CDR2 SVGAGI. This CDR3 has 14 residues. The V gene end was trimmed by 8 bases and the J gene end by 0 bases; junction bases not matched to a gene: 6. The CDR3 loop reads CASAGRGYQETQYF. In nucleotides, the CDR3 is TGTGCCAGCGCCGGCAGGGGGTACCAAGAGACCCAGTACTTC.

This clone came up once. This sequence joins TRBV25-1 and TRBJ1-1, with D possibly being TRBD1 (5 bases). The CDR3 length is 14 residues. Germline CDR1 is MGHDK and CDR2 is SYGVNS. The ends were cut back, 2 bases at V and 1 base at J, with 8 bases in the middle. The CDR3 bases are TGTGCCAGCAGTGAACCTGGACAGAACACTGAAGCTTTCTTT. Translating gives CASSEPGQNTEAFF.

The chain couples TRBV19 to TRBJ2-1; 12 bases are shared with TRBD1. Germline assignment: CDR1 LNHDA and CDR2 SQIVND (reference sequence). The CDR3 consists of 15 residues. The V segment lost 3 bases and the J segment 8 bases; nucleotides outside the gene matches: 5. The CDR3 is CASSMGTGGTDEQFF. CDR3 in DNA: TGTGCCAGTAGTATGGGGACAGGGGGCACGGATGAGCAGTTCTTC.

The gene calls are TRBV10-3 and TRBJ2-2; no firm D call. The CDR3 has 13 residues. The germline CDR1 and CDR2 sequences are ENHRY and SYGVKD. V shed 5 bases and J shed 2 bases, with 6 bases lying between them. The CDR3 reads CAISQTNTGELFF. DNA for the CDR3: TGTGCCATCAGTCAGACTAACACCGGGGAGCTGTTTTTT.

This clone was seen a single time. The chain carries TRBV6-5 and TRBJ2-7; 14 nucleotides agree with TRBD2. J gave up 7 bases and V 6 bases, and 8 bases lay outside the gene matches. Per germline, CDR1 MNHEY and CDR2 SVGAGI. The CDR3 is made up of 15 amino acids. CDR3 coding DNA: TGTGCCAGCAGGGTTTCAGGACTAGCGGGAGGTGAGCAGTACTTC. Translating it yields CASRVSGLAGGEQYF.

The CDR3 loop reads CASSQDKGDRGINEQYF. The CDR3 DNA sequence: TGTGCCAGCAGCCAAGATAAGGGGGACAGGGGCATCAACGAGCAGTACTTC. V gene TRBV4-2 combines with J gene TRBJ2-7; 10 positions agree with TRBD1. Germline V gene lookup returns CDR1 LGHNA and CDR2 YNFKEQ. J was trimmed by 5 bases and V by 0 bases; bases with no gene match: 10. This CDR3 is 17 amino acids long.

The chain combines TRBV28 with TRBJ1-2, with D unclear. Trimming removed 8 bases from V and 1 base from J, with 8 bases in between. The germline V gene has CDR1 MDHEN and CDR2 SYDVKM. The CDR3 is made up of 12 amino acids. The CDR3 bases are TGTGCCAGCGGAGGGATTAACTATGGCTACACCTTC. This gives the protein CASGGINYGYTF.

The chain uses TRBV28 and TRBJ2-5, with 10 nucleotides matching TRBD2. CDR1 and CDR2 from the germline V gene are MDHEN and SYDVKM. The CDR3 sequence is 18 residues long. The V segment lost 1 base and the J segment 5 bases; nucleotides outside the gene matches: 13. The CDR3 DNA follows: TGTGCCAGCAGTTTATTATGGGCTAGCGGGAGAGGAAGGGAGACCCAGTACTTC. This encodes CASSLLWASGRGRETQYF.

The gene calls are TRBV2 and TRBJ2-7; 9 bases align to TRBD1. The CDR3 covers 15 residues. CDR1 is SNHLY, CDR2 FYNNEI, per germline. Germline trimming cut 5 bases from V and 3 bases from J; bases unmatched to any gene: 8. The CDR3 here is CASSPFTGGNYEQYF. The CDR3 DNA is TGTGCCAGCAGTCCCTTCACAGGGGGCAACTACGAGCAGTACTTC.

The CDR3, as DNA: TGTGCCAGCAGTATCGGGAGGGGAGATACGCAGTATTTT. Its protein is CASSIGRGDTQYF. V gene TRBV6-4 combines with J gene TRBJ2-3, with TRBD2 identical over 8 bases. Germline-derived CDR1 and CDR2 are MRHNA and SNTAGT. This CDR3 is 13 amino acids long. Trimming at V came to 5 bases and at J to 5 bases, leaving 3 bases not matched to a gene.

The V and J genes are TRBV4-2 and TRBJ2-7, with 7 bases fitting TRBD2. The CDR3 is 15 residues long. J lost 2 bases, V lost 1 base, and 5 bases had no gene match. The germline gives CDR1 LGHNA, CDR2 YNFKEQ. CDR3 sequence: CASSQGREWAYEQYF. The CDR3 DNA is TGTGCCAGCAGCCAAGGGCGGGAGTGGGCCTACGAGCAGTACTTC.

The chain employs TRBV27 and TRBJ1-1, with D possibly matching TRBD1 (6 bases). This CDR3 comprises 15 residues. CDR1 is MNHEY, CDR2 SMNVEV, per germline (reference sequence). V was trimmed by 3 bases and J by 4 bases, leaving 15 bases between them. For the CDR3, the DNA is TGTGCCAGCAGTTTGCAATCAGGGGTTTTCACTGAAGCTTTCTTT. Translating gives CASSLQSGVFTEAFF.

This chain connects TRBV28 to TRBJ2-7; D unresolved. Per the germline V gene, CDR1 is MDHEN and CDR2 is SYDVKM. Trimming left V 6 bases short and J 4 bases short, with 7 bases between. The CDR3 has 11 residues. This chain's CDR3 is CASSLKYEQYF. For the CDR3, the DNA is TGTGCCAGCAGCCTTAAATACGAGCAGTACTTC. Filled out from reference TRBV28 and TRBJ2-7, the complete variable domain reads DVKVTQSSRYLVKRTGEKVFLECVQDMDHENMFWYRQDPGLGLRLIYFSYDVKMKEKGDIPEGYSVSREKKERFSLILESASTNQTSMYLCASSLKYEQYFGPGTRLTVT.

The chain is built from TRBV6-6 and TRBJ2-3, with 8 bases identical to TRBD2. CDR3 length: 15 residues. The germline V gene encodes CDR1 MNHNY and CDR2 SVGAGI (reference sequence). The V gene end was trimmed by 6 bases and the J gene end by 2 bases; junction bases not matched to a gene: 7. The CDR3 nucleotides read TGTGCCAGCAGACAACCGGGACTAGACACAGATACGCAGTATTTT. It specifies CASRQPGLDTDTQYF.

The rearrangement joins TRBV19 to TRBJ1-3, with 8 bases identical to TRBD1. Germline V gene data show CDR1 as LNHDA and CDR2 as SQIVND (reference sequence). This CDR3 contains 16 residues. V lost 5 bases, J lost 7 bases, and 13 bases stayed unmatched. For the CDR3, the DNA is TGTGCCAGTAGTCCCCCCCGGGGCAGGGGGCTCAACACCATATATTTT. Its translation is CASSPPRGRGLNTIYF.